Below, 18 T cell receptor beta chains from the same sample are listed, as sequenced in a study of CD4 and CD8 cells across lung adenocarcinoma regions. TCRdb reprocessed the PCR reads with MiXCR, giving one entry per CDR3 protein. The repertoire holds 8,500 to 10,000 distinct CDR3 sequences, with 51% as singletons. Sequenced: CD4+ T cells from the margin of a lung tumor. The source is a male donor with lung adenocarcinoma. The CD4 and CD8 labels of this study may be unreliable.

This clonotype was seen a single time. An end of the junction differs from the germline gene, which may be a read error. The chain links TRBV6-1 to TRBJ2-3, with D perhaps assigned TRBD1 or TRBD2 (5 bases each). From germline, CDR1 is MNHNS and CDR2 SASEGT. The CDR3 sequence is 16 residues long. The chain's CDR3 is CASSVPGLGATDTQYF. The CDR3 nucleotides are TGTGCCAGTAGTGTCCCGGGGCTGGGAGCCACAGACACGCAGTATTTT.

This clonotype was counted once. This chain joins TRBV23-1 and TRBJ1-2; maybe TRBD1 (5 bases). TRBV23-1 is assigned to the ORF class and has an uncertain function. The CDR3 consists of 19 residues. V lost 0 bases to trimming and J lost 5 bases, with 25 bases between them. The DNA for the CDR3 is TGCGCCAGCAGTCAATCGAGAAGGCCAGGACATCGGAGGGTATATGGCTACACCTTC. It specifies CASSQSRRPGHRRVYGYTF.

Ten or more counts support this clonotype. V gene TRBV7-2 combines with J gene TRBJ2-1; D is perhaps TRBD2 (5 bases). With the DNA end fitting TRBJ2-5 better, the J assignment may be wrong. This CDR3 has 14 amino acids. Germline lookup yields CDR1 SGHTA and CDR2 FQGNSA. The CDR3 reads CASSVLVVGETQYF. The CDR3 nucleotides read TGTGCCAGCAGCGTACTAGTTGTGGGAGAGACCCAGTACTTC.

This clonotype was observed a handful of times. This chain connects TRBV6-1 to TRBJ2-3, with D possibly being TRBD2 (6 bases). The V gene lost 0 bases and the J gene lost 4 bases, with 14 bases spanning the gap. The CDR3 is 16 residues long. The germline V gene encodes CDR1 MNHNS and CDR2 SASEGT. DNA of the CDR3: TGTGCCAGCAGTGAAGCGCCGCGGGGATGGGCAGATACGCAGTATTTT. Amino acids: CASSEAPRGWADTQYF.

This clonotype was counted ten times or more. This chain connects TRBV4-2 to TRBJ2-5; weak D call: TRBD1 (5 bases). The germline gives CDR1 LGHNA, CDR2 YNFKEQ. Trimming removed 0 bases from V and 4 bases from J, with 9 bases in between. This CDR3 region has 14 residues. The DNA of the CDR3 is TGTGCCAGCAGCCAAGATTTAAGGGGAGAGACCCAGTACTTC. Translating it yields CASSQDLRGETQYF.

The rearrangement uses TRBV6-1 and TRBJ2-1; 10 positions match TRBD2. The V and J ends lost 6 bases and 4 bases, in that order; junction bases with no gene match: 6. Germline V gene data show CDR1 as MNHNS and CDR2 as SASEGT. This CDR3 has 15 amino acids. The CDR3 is CASRTGTSEYNEQFF. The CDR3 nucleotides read TGTGCCAGCAGGACCGGGACTAGCGAATACAATGAGCAGTTCTTC.

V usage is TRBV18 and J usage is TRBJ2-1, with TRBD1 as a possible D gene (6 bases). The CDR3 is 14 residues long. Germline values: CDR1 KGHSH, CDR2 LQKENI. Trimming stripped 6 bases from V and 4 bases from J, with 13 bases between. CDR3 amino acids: CASSQGTPYNEQFF. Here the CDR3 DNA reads TGTGCCAGCTCGCAGGGGACCCCATACAATGAGCAGTTCTTC.

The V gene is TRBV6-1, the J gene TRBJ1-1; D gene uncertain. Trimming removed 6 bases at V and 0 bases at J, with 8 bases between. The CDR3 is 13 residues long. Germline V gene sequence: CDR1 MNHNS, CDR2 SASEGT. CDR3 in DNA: TGTGCCAGCAGCCCCGAATTGAACACTGAAGCTTTCTTT. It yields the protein CASSPELNTEAFF.

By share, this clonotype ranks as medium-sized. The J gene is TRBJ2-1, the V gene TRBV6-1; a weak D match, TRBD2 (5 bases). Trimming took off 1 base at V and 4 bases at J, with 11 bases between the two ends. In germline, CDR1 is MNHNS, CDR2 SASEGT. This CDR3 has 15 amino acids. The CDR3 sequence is CASSEVISDYNEQFF. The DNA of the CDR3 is TGTGCCAGCAGTGAAGTTATTAGCGATTACAATGAGCAGTTCTTC.

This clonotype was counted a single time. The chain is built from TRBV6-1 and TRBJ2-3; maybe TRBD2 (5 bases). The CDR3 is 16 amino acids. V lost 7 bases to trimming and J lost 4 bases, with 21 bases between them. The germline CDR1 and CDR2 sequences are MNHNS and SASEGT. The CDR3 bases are TGTGCCAGCACTACAAAAGGGAGCTTTAAGGCAGATACGCAGTATTTT. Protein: CASTTKGSFKADTQYF.

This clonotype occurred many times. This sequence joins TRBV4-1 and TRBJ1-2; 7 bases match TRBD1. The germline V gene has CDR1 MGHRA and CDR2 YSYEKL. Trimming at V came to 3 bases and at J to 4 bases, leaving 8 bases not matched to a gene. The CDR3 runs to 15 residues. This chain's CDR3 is CASSHYLGTVYGYTF. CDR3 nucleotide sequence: TGCGCCAGCAGCCACTACCTCGGGACAGTCTATGGCTACACCTTC.

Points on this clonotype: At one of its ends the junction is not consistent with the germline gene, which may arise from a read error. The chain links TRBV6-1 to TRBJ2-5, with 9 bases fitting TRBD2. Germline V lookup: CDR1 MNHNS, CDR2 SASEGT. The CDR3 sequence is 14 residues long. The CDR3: CASSTGSGGETQYF. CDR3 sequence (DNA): TGTGCCAGCAGTACAGGTAGCGGGGGTGAGACCCAGTACTTT.

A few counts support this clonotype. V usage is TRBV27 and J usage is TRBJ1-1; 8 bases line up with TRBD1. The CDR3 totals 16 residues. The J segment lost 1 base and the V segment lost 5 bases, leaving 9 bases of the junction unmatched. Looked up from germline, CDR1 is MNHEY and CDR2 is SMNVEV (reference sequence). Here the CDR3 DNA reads TGTGCCAGCAGTCAATTCCAGGGGGCTGCGAACACTGAAGCTTTCTTT. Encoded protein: CASSQFQGAANTEAFF.

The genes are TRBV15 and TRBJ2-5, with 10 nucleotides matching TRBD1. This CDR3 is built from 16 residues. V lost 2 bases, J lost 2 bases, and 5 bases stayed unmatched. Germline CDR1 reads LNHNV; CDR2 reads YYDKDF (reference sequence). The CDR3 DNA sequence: TGTGCCACCAGCAGATCGGGACAGGGGCAACAAGAGACCCAGTACTTC. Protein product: CATSRSGQGQQETQYF. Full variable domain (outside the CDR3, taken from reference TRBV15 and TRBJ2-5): DAMVIQNPRYQVTQFGKPVTLSCSQTLNHNVMYWYQQKSSQAPKLLFHYYDKDFNNEADTPDNFQSRRPNTSFCFLDIRSPGLGDTAMYLCATSRSGQGQQETQYFGPGTRLLVL.

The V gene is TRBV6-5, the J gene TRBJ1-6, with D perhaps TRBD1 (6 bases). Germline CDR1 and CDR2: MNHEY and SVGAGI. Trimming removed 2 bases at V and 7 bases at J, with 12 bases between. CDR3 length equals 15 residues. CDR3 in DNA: TGTGCCAGCAGTTACACTACAGGGTCAAATTCACCCCTCCACTTT. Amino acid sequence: CASSYTTGSNSPLHF.

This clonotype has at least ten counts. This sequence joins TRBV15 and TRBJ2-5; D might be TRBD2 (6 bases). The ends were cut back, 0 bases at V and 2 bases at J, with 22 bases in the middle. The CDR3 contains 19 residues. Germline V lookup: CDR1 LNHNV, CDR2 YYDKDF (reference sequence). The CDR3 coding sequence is TGTGCCACCAGCAGAGATTGGTCTCCCCGCGGCGGGGTACAAGAGACCCAGTACTTC. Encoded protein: CATSRDWSPRGGVQETQYF.

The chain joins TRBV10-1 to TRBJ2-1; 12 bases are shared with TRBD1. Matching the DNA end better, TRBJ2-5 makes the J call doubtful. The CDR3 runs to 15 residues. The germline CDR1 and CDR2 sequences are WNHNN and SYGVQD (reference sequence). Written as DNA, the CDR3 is TGCGCCAGCAGTAGCGGGACAGGGGGCAAAGAGACCCAGTACTTC. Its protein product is CASSSGTGGKETQYF.

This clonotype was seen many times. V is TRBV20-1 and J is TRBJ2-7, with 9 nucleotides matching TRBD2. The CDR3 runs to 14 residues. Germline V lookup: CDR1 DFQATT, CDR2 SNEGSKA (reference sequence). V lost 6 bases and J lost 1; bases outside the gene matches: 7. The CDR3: CSASSTSGSYEQYF. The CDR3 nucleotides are TGCAGTGCAAGTTCGACTAGCGGATCCTACGAGCAGTACTTC.